Listed below are T cell receptor beta chains from one sample, sequenced in a study of cytomegalovirus exposure and HLA in healthy donors. Generated by immunoSEQ multiplex PCR, the TCRdb table keeps only in-frame clones and is missing some. The sample contains about 58,000 clones, more than 75% of which appear only once. Sequenced input: PBMCs. The receptors derive from a man aged 18 to 29 in good health and CMV-seronegative. CDR3s include the opening cysteine and the closing phenylalanine or tryptophan. The D gene is left open where the match is weak. Some rows have no size entry. The others give once, few or many, or a class for an expanded clone.

CDR3nt	CDR3aa	abundance	d_gene	v_gene	j_gene
TGTGCCAGCAGCTCCGACAAGAACACTGAAGCTTTCTTT	CASSSDKNTEAFF	-	-	TRBV7-9	TRBJ1-1
TGTGCCACCTTACCCAAGGGGGTCCCCAATGAGCAGTTCTTC	CATLPKGVPNEQFF	-	-	TRBV10-3	TRBJ2-1
TGTGCCAGCAGCTTAGGCCTAGAGGGGGCGGACCAAGAGACCCAGTACTTC	CASSLGLEGADQETQYF	-	TRBD1	TRBV13	TRBJ2-5
TGTGCCAGCAGCTTAGGCGGGAGGTCTTACAATGAGCAGTTCTTC	CASSLGGRSYNEQFF	-	TRBD2	TRBV7-2	TRBJ2-1
TGTGCTAGCAGCTCTACAGGGTACAATGAGCAGTTCTTC	CASSSTGYNEQFF	-	-	TRBV7-7	TRBJ2-1
TGCAGCGGAACGAAGGAGGCCACTGAAGCTTTCTTT	CSGTKEATEAFF	-	-	TRBV29-1	TRBJ1-1
TGTGCCAGCAGCTTGGGCGGAGTGAACACCGGGGAGCTGTTTTTT	CASSLGGVNTGELFF	-	-	TRBV5-4	TRBJ2-2
TGTGCCAGCAGCTTATATGAGGGGGCAAACACTGAAGCTTTCTTT	CASSLYEGANTEAFF	once	TRBD1	TRBV7-2	TRBJ1-1
TGCGCCAGCAGCCCGACTAGCTTTGAGGAGATCCAGTACTTC	CASSPTSFEEIQYF	-	TRBD2	TRBV5-1	TRBJ2-5
TGTGCCAGCTCGAGACAGGGATCCTACGAGCAGTACTTC	CASSRQGSYEQYF	-	TRBD1	TRBV11-2	TRBJ2-7
TGTGCCAGCAGCGTTTCAGGGTGGAATGAGCAGTTCTTC	CASSVSGWNEQFF	-	-	TRBV7-3	TRBJ2-1
TGTGCCAGCCTGGGGGCGGGAGTAGGAGATACGCAGTATTTT	CASLGAGVGDTQYF	-	-	TRBV28	TRBJ2-3
TGCAGCGCCGCACCCCCGGGACAGGGACACGAGCAGTACTTC	CSAAPPGQGHEQYF	-	TRBD1	TRBV29-1	TRBJ2-7
TGTGCCATCAAGGGGCGTGGGTTAGATGAGCAGTTCTTC	CAIKGRGLDEQFF	-	-	TRBV10-3	TRBJ2-1
TGTGCCAGCTCACCACCGCTAGGTTCAGAGACCCAGTACTTC	CASSPPLGSETQYF	-	-	TRBV18	TRBJ2-5
TGTGCCAGCAGCACTGAATCAGGGATGGGGGAGCTGTTTTTT	CASSTESGMGELFF	-	-	TRBV5-4	TRBJ2-2
TGTGCCAGCAGCTTAGTTTCGGGAGGGGAAGAGACCCAGTACTTC	CASSLVSGGEETQYF	-	TRBD2	TRBV7-2	TRBJ2-5
TGTGCCAGCAGCCCGGGCTCCTACAATGAGCAGTTCTTC	CASSPGSYNEQFF	once	-	TRBV9	TRBJ2-1